The 27 T cell receptor beta chains below were found in one sample sequenced in a study of blood T cell repertoires in COVID-19. Assay: immunoSEQ multiplex PCR; the TCRdb copy retains only in-frame clones and omits some. The data contain about 91,000 clones, around nine tenths of them singletons. Sequencing was performed on peripheral blood. The source is a woman aged 70 to 79 with acute or convalescent COVID-19.

This clone has only one observation. The chain couples TRBV6-1 to TRBJ2-3; 10 positions match TRBD1. Germline assignment: CDR1 MNHNS and CDR2 SASEGT. This CDR3 contains 17 residues. J gave up 6 bases and V 3 bases, and 12 bases lay outside the gene matches. The CDR3 DNA sequence: TGTGCCAGCAGTGATGGGTGGGGACAGGGGACAATGGATACGCAGTATTTT. It yields the protein CASSDGWGQGTMDTQYF.

The chain joins TRBV18 to TRBJ1-2, with a tentative D call TRBD1 (6 bases). Germline V gives CDR1 KGHSH, CDR2 LQKENI. Trimming left V 2 bases short and J 2 bases short, with 12 bases between. This CDR3 is built from 15 residues. The CDR3 DNA follows: TGTGCCAGCTCACCAGGGCAGGGGCGCAACTATGGCTACACCTTC. Its protein product is CASSPGQGRNYGYTF. The full variable domain, its missing parts supplied by reference TRBV18 and TRBJ1-2, is NAGVMQNPRHLVRRRGQEARLRCSPMKGHSHVYWYRQLPEEGLKFMVYLQKENIIDESGMPKERFSAEFPKEGPSILRIQQVVRGDSAAYFCASSPGQGRNYGYTFGSGTRLTVV.

This clone was recorded a few times. The gene calls are TRBV28 and TRBJ1-1; perhaps TRBD1 as D (5 bases). The V end was cut by 11 bases, the J end by 4 bases, with 11 bases between. CDR3 size: 11 residues. CDR1 is MDHEN, CDR2 SYDVKM, per germline. The CDR3 is CAGSGGTEAFF. The CDR3 nucleotides read TGTGCCGGCTCGGGGGGCACTGAAGCTTTCTTT.

The gene calls are TRBV15 and TRBJ2-5, with TRBD2 matching 7 bases. The CDR3 has 13 residues. CDR1 is LNHNV and CDR2 is YYDKDF in the germline V gene (reference sequence). Losses at the gene ends were 8 bases for V and 4 bases for J; bases not matched to a gene: 7. Written as DNA, the CDR3 is TGTGCCACCGGGGTAGCGGGTAGAGAGACCCAGTACTTC. This codes for CATGVAGRETQYF.

V is TRBV29-1 and J is TRBJ2-3, with a tentative D call TRBD2 (6 bases). The V and J ends lost 3 bases and 0 bases respectively, with 19 bases between them. CDR1 is SQVTM and CDR2 is ANQGSEA in the germline V gene. The CDR3 extends over 17 amino acids. The CDR3 sequence is CSVEEVAVEPSTDTQYF. The CDR3 nucleotides are TGCAGCGTTGAGGAGGTAGCGGTTGAGCCTAGCACAGATACGCAGTATTTT.

The chain has TRBV9 and TRBJ1-1; D is unclear. The V gene's germline CDR1 is SGDLS and CDR2 YYNGEE. Trimming shortened V by 2 bases and J by 1 base, and 6 bases separated the two germline ends. The CDR3 contains 13 residues. In DNA form, the CDR3 reads TGTGCCAGCAGCGTGGCACCGAACACTGAAGCTTTCTTT. Translating it yields CASSVAPNTEAFF.

This chain connects TRBV10-3 to TRBJ1-1; D may be TRBD1 (6 bases). Trimming pared 7 bases from V and 4 bases from J, leaving 10 bases between. Per the germline V gene, CDR1 is ENHRY and CDR2 is SYGVKD. CDR3 size: 12 residues. The CDR3 nucleotides read TGTGCCATCAATCAAGGGGGCACTGAAGCTTTCTTT. Translated: CAINQGGTEAFF.

The gene calls are TRBV7-6 and TRBJ2-5, with D maybe TRBD1 (6 bases). Germline values: CDR1 SGHVS, CDR2 FNYEAQ. The V end was cut by 1 base, the J end by 4 bases, with 13 bases between. This CDR3 comprises 15 residues. CDR3 DNA: TGTGCCAGCAGCTTAGAATGGGGGCGCGGAGAGACCCAGTACTTC. This sequence encodes CASSLEWGRGETQYF.

This clone was found a few times. The chain joins TRBV19 to TRBJ1-2; 7 nucleotides align to TRBD1. J was trimmed by 7 bases and V by 3 bases; bases with no gene match: 2. This CDR3 is 12 amino acids long. Germline-derived CDR1 and CDR2 are LNHDA and SQIVND (reference sequence). CDR3: CASSIQGGGYTF. CDR3 in DNA: TGTGCCAGTAGTATTCAGGGGGGTGGCTACACCTTC.

In its sample, this clone was seen once. The rearrangement joins TRBV20-1 to TRBJ2-1; D is undetermined. V dropped 5 bases and J dropped 4 bases, with 6 bases sitting between them. This CDR3 has 11 amino acids. Germline-derived CDR1 and CDR2 are DFQATT and SNEGSKA (reference sequence). This chain's CDR3 is CSADWYNEQFF. For the CDR3, the DNA is TGCAGTGCTGACTGGTACAATGAGCAGTTCTTC.

The chain joins TRBV2 to TRBJ2-1, with D possibly being TRBD2 (5 bases). V lost 7 bases to trimming and J lost 3 bases, with 13 bases between them. Germline V gene data show CDR1 as SNHLY and CDR2 as FYNNEI. The CDR3 is made up of 14 amino acids. CDR3 sequence: CASTRTSGYNEQFF. CDR3 in DNA: TGTGCCAGCACCCGGACCAGCGGCTACAATGAGCAGTTCTTC. The full variable domain, rest sourced from reference TRBV2 and TRBJ2-1, is EPEVTQTPSHQVTQMGQEVILRCVPISNHLYFYWYRQILGQKVEFLVSFYNNEISEKSEIFDDQFSVERPDGSNFTLKIRSTKLEDSAMYFCASTRTSGYNEQFFGPGTRLTVL.

The chain carries TRBV19 and TRBJ1-2; D remains unclear. Germline V lookup: CDR1 LNHDA, CDR2 SQIVND (reference sequence). The CDR3 runs 13 residues. The germline V and J ends were trimmed by 6 bases and 4 bases, with 12 bases remaining between them. Here the CDR3 reads CASRPNRFYGYTF. The CDR3 DNA reads as TGTGCCAGTAGACCCAACCGGTTCTATGGCTACACCTTC. The full variable domain, with the rest looked up from reference TRBV19 and TRBJ1-2, is DGGITQSPKYLFRKEGQNVTLSCEQNLNHDAMYWYRQDPGQGLRLIYYSQIVNDFQKGDIAEGYSVSREKKESFPLTVTSAQKNPTAFYLCASRPNRFYGYTFGSGTRLTVV.

The J gene is TRBJ2-1, the V gene TRBV3-1 (or the pseudogene TRBV3-2), with a possible D match to TRBD2 (6 bases). The V end lost 1 base, the J end lost 8 bases, and 15 bases lay between the germline ends. The CDR3 is 15 residues long. The germline gives CDR1 LGHDT, CDR2 YNNKEL (reference sequence). The CDR3 is CASSQVGLSGDEQFF. CDR3 bases: TGTGCCAGCAGCCAAGTGGGGTTGTCGGGGGATGAGCAGTTCTTC.

The chain employs TRBV2 and TRBJ2-7; D ambiguous. The V gene lost 5 bases and the J gene lost 6 bases, with 8 bases spanning the gap. The germline V gene has CDR1 SNHLY and CDR2 FYNNEI. The CDR3 extends over 11 amino acids. The CDR3 nucleotides are TGTGCCAGCAGTATACTGGTCGAGCAGTACTTC. Its translation: CASSILVEQYF.

The CDR3 spells CASSNRDRGANEQFF. CDR3 coding DNA: TGTGCCAGCAGCAATCGGGACAGGGGGGCCAATGAGCAGTTCTTC. The V call is TRBV11-2, the J call TRBJ2-1; TRBD1 matches at 11 bases. CDR1 is SGHAT and CDR2 is FQNNGV in the germline V gene. The CDR3 sequence is 15 residues long. Unmatched junction bases numbered 6, after V lost 5 bases and J lost 6 bases.

In DNA, the CDR3 is TGTGCCAGCCGAGATCCGGGACAGACCTACGAGCAGTACTTC. Translating it yields CASRDPGQTYEQYF. This chain uses TRBV2 with TRBJ2-7; 7 nucleotides agree with TRBD1. With 8 bases clipped from V and 2 bases from J, the junction kept 9 bases outside the gene matches. CDR1 is SNHLY and CDR2 is FYNNEI in the germline V gene. The CDR3 spans 14 residues.

The gene calls are TRBV5-4 and TRBJ2-5; TRBD2 matches 11 bases. Germline CDR1 SGHNT, CDR2 YYREEE (reference sequence). The V segment lost 0 bases and the J segment 0 bases; nucleotides outside the gene matches: 7. This CDR3 is 18 amino acids long. DNA for the CDR3: TGTGCCAGCAGCTTGGTACTAGCGGGAGTTATGAACCAAGAGACCCAGTACTTC. Amino acids: CASSLVLAGVMNQETQYF.

The chain carries TRBV28 and TRBJ2-3; no reliable D call. Germline V gene sequence: CDR1 MDHEN, CDR2 SYDVKM. CDR3 length: 13 residues. V was trimmed by 7 bases and J by 2 bases, leaving 10 bases between them. CDR3 nucleotide sequence: TGTGCCAGCAAGAGCGTAAACACAGATACGCAGTATTTT. Protein sequence: CASKSVNTDTQYF.

This rearrangement joins TRBV30 to TRBJ2-1, with TRBD1 as a possible D gene (5 bases). Germline V gives CDR1 GTSNPN, CDR2 SVGIG (reference sequence). The CDR3 totals 14 residues. Trimming took off 1 base at V and 7 bases at J, with 14 bases between the two ends. This CDR3 reads CAWSDTGLGNEQFF. In nucleotides, the CDR3 is TGTGCCTGGAGTGATACAGGTTTAGGGAATGAGCAGTTCTTC.

CDR3 DNA: TGTGCCAGCAGTTCTCCAACGAGACTAGTATATCGGAGCGAGCAGTACTTC. It specifies CASSSPTRLVYRSEQYF. The chain employs TRBV28 and TRBJ2-7; D is perhaps TRBD2 (6 bases). V was trimmed by 4 bases and J by 6 bases, leaving 25 bases between them. Germline-derived CDR1 and CDR2 are MDHEN and SYDVKM. CDR3 length: 17 amino acids.

The gene calls are TRBV9 and TRBJ1-4, with TRBD1 matching 7 bases. In germline, CDR1 is SGDLS, CDR2 YYNGEE. The CDR3 runs 15 residues. V lost 0 bases, J lost 4 bases, and 3 bases stayed unmatched. The CDR3: CASSVAGQLNEKLFF. As DNA, the CDR3 is TGTGCCAGCAGCGTAGCGGGACAGCTTAATGAAAAACTGTTTTTT.

This sequence joins TRBV5-1 and TRBJ2-5; perhaps TRBD2 as D (7 bases). The germline gives CDR1 SGHRS, CDR2 YFSETQ. The CDR3 runs 17 residues. Trimming pared 0 bases from V and 1 base from J, leaving 16 bases between. The CDR3 loop is CASSLALGGAPQETQYF. DNA of the CDR3: TGCGCCAGCAGCTTGGCCTTAGGGGGGGCCCCCCAAGAGACCCAGTACTTC.

This sequence joins TRBV27 and TRBJ2-2; TRBD1 matches at 8 bases. CDR3 size: 15 residues. The V segment lost 5 bases and the J segment 5 bases; nucleotides outside the gene matches: 7. The V gene's germline CDR1 is MNHEY and CDR2 SMNVEV (reference sequence). CDR3 nucleotides: TGTGCCAGCAGTCCAGGGACAGGTCGGACCGGGGAGCTGTTTTTT. Protein sequence: CASSPGTGRTGELFF.

This chain joins TRBV18 and TRBJ1-2, with D possibly matching TRBD1 (6 bases). This CDR3 comprises 13 residues. In germline, CDR1 is KGHSH, CDR2 LQKENI. V shed 2 bases and J shed 8 bases, with 12 bases lying between them. CDR3 in amino acids: CASSPDSGDGYTF. The CDR3 nucleotides are TGTGCCAGCTCACCAGATTCAGGGGACGGCTACACCTTC.

The rearrangement joins TRBV29-1 to TRBJ2-7, with TRBD2 matching over 7 bases. Germline CDR1 reads SQVTM; CDR2 reads ANQGSEA. V dropped 6 bases and J dropped 3; count of bases not matched to a gene: 5. The CDR3 is 12 amino acids. The CDR3 region is CSVGDYRYEQYF. The CDR3 region has the DNA TGCAGCGTAGGGGACTACCGCTACGAGCAGTACTTC.

There are a few counts of this clone. V and J are TRBV10-3 and TRBJ2-1; 9 bases align to TRBD2. The junction had 2 bases not matched to a gene; V was cut back by 0 bases and J by 5 bases. The CDR3 is 15 amino acids. Germline V gene data show CDR1 as ENHRY and CDR2 as SYGVKD. The CDR3: CAISESAGGNNEQFF. The CDR3 nucleotides read TGTGCCATCAGTGAGTCCGCGGGAGGGAACAATGAGCAGTTCTTC.

This clone appeared a single time. The chain uses TRBV30 and TRBJ1-6, with TRBD1 matching 7 bases. Germline trimming cut 3 bases from V and 7 bases from J; bases unmatched to any gene: 15. CDR1 GTSNPN and CDR2 SVGIG come from the germline V gene (reference sequence). This CDR3 has 17 residues. CDR3 in amino acids: CAWRKARRQGVNSPLHF. CDR3 nucleotides: TGTGCCTGGAGAAAAGCCAGGCGACAGGGCGTGAATTCACCCCTCCACTTT.